This T cell receptor beta chain was obtained from a study of blood T cell repertoires in COVID-19. Turning to the study itself: Samples came from the United States, Italy and Spain, spanning acute and convalescent COVID-19.

Original data processing: Reference gene primer amplification gave estimated nucleated cell counts. Assay used: immunoSEQ multiplex PCR; TCRdb lists only in-frame clones, some missing. The D gene and trimming were derived from the DNA, and the V and J assignments and clone size from that table. This sample yields approximately 280,000 clones, of which roughly 90% are seen a single time; approximately 12% belongs to the top ten. The CDR3 has 12 amino acids. Germline trimming cut 3 bases from V and 7 bases from J; bases unmatched to any gene: 5. Germline values: CDR1 GTSNPN, CDR2 SVGIG (reference sequence).

Sequencing used peripheral blood. This rearrangement joins TRBV30 to TRBJ2-5, with 7 nucleotides matching TRBD2. This TCR was sampled from a woman aged 60-75 years with acute or convalescent COVID-19. In DNA, the CDR3 is TGTGCCTGGAGGCTCCCGGGGGGGACCCAGTACTTC. Its protein product is CAWRLPGGTQYF.